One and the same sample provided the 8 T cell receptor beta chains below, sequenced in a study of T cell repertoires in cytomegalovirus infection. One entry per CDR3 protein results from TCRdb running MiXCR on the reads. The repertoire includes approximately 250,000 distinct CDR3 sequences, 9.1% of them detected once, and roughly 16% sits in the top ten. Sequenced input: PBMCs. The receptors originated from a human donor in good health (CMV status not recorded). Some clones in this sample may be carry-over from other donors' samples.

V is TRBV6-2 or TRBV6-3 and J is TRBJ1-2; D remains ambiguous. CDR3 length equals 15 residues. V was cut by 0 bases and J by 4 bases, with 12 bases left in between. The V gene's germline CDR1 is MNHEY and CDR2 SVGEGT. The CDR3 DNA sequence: TGTGCCAGCAGTTACTCAGATCTACCTTCCTATGGCTACACCTTC. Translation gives CASSYSDLPSYGYTF.

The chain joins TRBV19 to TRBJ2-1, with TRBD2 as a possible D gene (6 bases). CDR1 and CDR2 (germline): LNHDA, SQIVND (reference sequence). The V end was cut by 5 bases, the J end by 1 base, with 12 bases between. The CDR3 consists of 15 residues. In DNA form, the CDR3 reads TGTGCCAGTAGTGAGTCTGGAGGGTCCTACAATGAGCAGTTCTTC. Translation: CASSESGGSYNEQFF. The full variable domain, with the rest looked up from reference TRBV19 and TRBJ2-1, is DGGITQSPKYLFRKEGQNVTLSCEQNLNHDAMYWYRQDPGQGLRLIYYSQIVNDFQKGDIAEGYSVSREKKESFPLTVTSAQKNPTAFYLCASSESGGSYNEQFFGPGTRLTVL.

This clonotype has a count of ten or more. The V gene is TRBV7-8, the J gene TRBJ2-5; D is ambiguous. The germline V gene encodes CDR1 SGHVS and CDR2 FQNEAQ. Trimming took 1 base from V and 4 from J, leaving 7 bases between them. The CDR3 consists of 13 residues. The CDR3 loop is CASSLDGLETQYF. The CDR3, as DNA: TGTGCCAGCAGCTTAGACGGATTAGAGACCCAGTACTTC.

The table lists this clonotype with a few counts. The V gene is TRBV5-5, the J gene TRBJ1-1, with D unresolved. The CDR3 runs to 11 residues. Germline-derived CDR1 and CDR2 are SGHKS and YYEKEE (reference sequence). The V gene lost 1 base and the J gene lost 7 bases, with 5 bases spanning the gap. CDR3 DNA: TGTGCCAGCAGCTTGCTCTATGAAGCTTTCTTT. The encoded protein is CASSLLYEAFF.

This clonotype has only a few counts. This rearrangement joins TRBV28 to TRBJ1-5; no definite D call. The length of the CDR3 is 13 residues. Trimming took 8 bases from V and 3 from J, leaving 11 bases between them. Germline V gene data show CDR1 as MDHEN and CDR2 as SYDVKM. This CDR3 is CASGTGNNQPQHF. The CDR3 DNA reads TGTGCCAGCGGCACGGGTAACAATCAGCCCCAGCATTTT.

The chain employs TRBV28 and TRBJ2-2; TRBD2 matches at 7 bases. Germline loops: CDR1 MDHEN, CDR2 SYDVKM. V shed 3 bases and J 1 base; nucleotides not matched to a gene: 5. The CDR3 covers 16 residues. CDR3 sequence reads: CASSFLAGVNTGELFF. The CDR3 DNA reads TGTGCCAGCAGTTTTTTGGCGGGGGTGAACACCGGGGAGCTGTTTTTT.

CDR3 sequence reads: CASSYRGSGRAVNEQFF. CDR3 nucleotides: TGTGCCAGCAGTTATCGGGGGAGCGGGAGGGCCGTCAATGAGCAGTTCTTC. The V call is TRBV6-2 or TRBV6-3, the J call TRBJ2-1; TRBD2 matches at 10 bases. This CDR3 spans 17 amino acids. Germline V CDR1 and CDR2: MNHEY, SVGEGT. V was pared by 3 bases and J by 6 bases, with 11 bases of the junction left unmatched.

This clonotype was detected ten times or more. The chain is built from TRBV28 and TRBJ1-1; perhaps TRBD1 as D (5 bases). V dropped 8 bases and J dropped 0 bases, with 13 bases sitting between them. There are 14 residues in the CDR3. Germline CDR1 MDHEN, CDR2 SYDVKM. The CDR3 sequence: CASGVGAMNTEAFF. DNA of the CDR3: TGTGCCAGCGGCGTTGGGGCGATGAACACTGAAGCTTTCTTT.